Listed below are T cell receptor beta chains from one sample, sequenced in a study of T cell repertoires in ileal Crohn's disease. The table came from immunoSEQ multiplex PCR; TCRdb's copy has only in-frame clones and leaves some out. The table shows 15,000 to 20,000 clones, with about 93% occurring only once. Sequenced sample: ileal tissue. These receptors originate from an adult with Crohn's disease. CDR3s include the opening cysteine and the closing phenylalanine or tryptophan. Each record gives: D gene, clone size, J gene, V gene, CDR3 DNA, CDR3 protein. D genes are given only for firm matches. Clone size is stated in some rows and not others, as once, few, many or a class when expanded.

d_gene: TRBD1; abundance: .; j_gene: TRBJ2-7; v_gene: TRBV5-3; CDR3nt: TGTGCCAGAAGCTTGGCGGGACAGGAGCCCTCCTACGAGCAGTACTTC; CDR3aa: CARSLAGQEPSYEQYF
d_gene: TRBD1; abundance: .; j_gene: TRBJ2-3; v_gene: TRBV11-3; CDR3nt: TGTGCCAGCAGCTCCGGACAGGGCACAGATACGCAGTATTTT; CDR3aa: CASSSGQGTDTQYF
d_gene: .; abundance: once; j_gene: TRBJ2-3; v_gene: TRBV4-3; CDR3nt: TGCGCCAGCAGCCAACGGTTTGCGGGGCCAGGGGGTGATACGCAGTATTTT; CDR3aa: CASSQRFAGPGGDTQYF
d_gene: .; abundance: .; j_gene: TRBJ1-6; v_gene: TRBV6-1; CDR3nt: TGTGCCAGCAGCGGTGCCCGTGCCCTCCACTTT; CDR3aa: CASSGARALHF
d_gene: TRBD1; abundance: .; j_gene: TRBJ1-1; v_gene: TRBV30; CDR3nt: TGTGCCTGGAGTTCCACAGGGGGGCCCATGAACACTGAAGCTTTCTTT; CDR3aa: CAWSSTGGPMNTEAFF
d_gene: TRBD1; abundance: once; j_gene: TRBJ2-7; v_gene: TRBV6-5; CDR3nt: TGTGCCAGCAGTTACGGTGGACAGGGGCACTACGAGCAGTACTTC; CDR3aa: CASSYGGQGHYEQYF
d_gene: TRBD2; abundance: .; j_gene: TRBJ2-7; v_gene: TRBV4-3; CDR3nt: TGCGCCAGCAGCCAAGATTTGGAGACTAGCGGTCCCTACGAGCAGTACTTC; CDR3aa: CASSQDLETSGPYEQYF
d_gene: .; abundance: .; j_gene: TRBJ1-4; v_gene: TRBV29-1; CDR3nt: TGCAGCGCAAAGACAGTGACAACTAATGAAAAACTGTTTTTT; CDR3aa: CSAKTVTTNEKLFF
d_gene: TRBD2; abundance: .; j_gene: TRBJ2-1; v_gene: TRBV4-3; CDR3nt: TGCGCCAGCAGCCAAGATTCCGGGGGGGCGTACAATGAGCAGTTCTTC; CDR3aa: CASSQDSGGAYNEQFF
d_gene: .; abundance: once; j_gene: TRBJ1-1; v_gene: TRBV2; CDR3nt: TGTGCCAGCAGTCTCCAGGGGTCAACTGAAGCTTTCTTT; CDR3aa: CASSLQGSTEAFF
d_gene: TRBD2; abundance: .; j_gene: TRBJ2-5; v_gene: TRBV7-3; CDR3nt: TGTGCCAGCAGCTCCGGGACTAGCAGTGAGACCCAGTACTTC; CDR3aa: CASSSGTSSETQYF
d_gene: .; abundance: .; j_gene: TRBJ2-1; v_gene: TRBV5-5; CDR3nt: TGTGCCAGCACCTTCGGGGGATACTACAATGAGCAGTTCTTC; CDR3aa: CASTFGGYYNEQFF
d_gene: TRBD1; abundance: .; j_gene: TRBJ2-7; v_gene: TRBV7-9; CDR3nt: TGTGCCAGCAGCTTAGCGAGGACAGGTGGAGGATACGAGCAGTACTTC; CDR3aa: CASSLARTGGGYEQYF
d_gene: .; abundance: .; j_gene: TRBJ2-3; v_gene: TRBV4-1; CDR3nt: TGCGCCAGCAGCCAAGAGGGGAGATCTAGCACAGATACGCAGTATTTT; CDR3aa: CASSQEGRSSTDTQYF
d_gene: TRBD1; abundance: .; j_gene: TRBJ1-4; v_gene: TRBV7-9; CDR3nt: TGTGCCAGCAGCTTCGGGACAGGGTCCCCGAATGAAAAACTGTTTTTT; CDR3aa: CASSFGTGSPNEKLFF
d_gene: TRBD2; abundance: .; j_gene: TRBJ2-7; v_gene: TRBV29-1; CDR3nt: TGCAGCGTTGAACTAGCGGACTACGAGCAGTACTTC; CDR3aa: CSVELADYEQYF
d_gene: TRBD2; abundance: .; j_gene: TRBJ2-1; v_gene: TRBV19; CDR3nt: TGTGCCAGTAGTATACCGGGACTAGCCTACAATGAGCAGTTCTTC; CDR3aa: CASSIPGLAYNEQFF
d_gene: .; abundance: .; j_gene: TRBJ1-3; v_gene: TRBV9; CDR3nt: TGTGCCAGCAGCGTAGATCTAAACTCTGGAAACACCATATATTTT; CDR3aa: CASSVDLNSGNTIYF
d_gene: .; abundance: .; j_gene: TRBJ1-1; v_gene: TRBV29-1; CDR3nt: TGCAGCGTTGACCGGATTCCGACAGAGAACACTGAAGCTTTCTTT; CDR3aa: CSVDRIPTENTEAFF
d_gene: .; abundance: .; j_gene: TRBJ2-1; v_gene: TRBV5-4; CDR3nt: TGTGCCAGCAGCTTTACAGGGAAAGAGCAGTTCTTC; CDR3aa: CASSFTGKEQFF
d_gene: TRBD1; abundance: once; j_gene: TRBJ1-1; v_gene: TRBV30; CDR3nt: TGTGCCTGGAGACCCCGGACAGGGTGGAGCACTGAAGCTTTCTTT; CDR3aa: CAWRPRTGWSTEAFF
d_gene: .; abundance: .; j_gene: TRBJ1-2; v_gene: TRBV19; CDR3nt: TGTGCCAGTAGGCCGCTGCGGGACGGCGGGTTTGAGGGCTACACCTTC; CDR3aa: CASRPLRDGGFEGYTF
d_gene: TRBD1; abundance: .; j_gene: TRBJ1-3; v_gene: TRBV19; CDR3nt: TGTGCCACCGGACAGGCCTCTGGAAACACCATATATTTT; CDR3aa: CATGQASGNTIYF
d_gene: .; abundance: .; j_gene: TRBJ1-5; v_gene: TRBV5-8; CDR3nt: TGTGCCAGCAGCCGTCCTCAGGCGGGGACCCAGAGCAATCAGCCCCAGCATTTT; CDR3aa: CASSRPQAGTQSNQPQHF
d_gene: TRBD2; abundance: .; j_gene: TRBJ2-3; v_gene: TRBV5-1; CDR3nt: TGCGCCTCACGAGATAGCGGGGCGATCACAGATACGCAGTATTTT; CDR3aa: CASRDSGAITDTQYF
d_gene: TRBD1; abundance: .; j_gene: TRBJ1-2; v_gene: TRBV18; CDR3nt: TGTGCCAGCTCACCGACCGCAGGGGGGAGAGGTGGCTACACCTTC; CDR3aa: CASSPTAGGRGGYTF
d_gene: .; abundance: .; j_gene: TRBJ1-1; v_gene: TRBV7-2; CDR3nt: TGTGCCAGCAGCTTGATAGGCCAGGCTGAAGCTTTCTTT; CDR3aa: CASSLIGQAEAFF
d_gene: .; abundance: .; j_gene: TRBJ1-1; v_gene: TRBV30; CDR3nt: TGTGCCTGGTCGGGTCCAGGGAGGGGGACTGAAGCTTTCTTT; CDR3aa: CAWSGPGRGTEAFF
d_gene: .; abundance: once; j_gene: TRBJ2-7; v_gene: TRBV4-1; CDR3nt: TGCGCCAGCAGCCAAGAGGGACACAGGACCTACGAGCAGTACTTC; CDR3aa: CASSQEGHRTYEQYF
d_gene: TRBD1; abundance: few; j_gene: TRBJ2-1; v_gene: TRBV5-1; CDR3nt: TGCGCCAGCAGCTTCGGACAGGGGGCGATTGAGCAGTTCTTC; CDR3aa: CASSFGQGAIEQFF
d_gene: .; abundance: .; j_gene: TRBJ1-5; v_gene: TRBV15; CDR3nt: TGTGCCACCAGCCTACTGCGAGGAGGAACCGGGGGGAGGGGTTATCAGCCCCAGCATTTT; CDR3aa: CATSLLRGGTGGRGYQPQHF
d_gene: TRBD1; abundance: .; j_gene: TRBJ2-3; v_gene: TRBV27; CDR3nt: TGTGCCAGCAGCCGGACAGGGAGGACAGATACGCAGTATTTT; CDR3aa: CASSRTGRTDTQYF
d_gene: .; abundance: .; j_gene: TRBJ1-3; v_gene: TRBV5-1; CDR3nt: TGCGCCAGCAGGGGTGGGAGCTCTGGAAACACCATATATTTT; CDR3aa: CASRGGSSGNTIYF
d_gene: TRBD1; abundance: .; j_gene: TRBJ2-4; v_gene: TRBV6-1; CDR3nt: TGTGCCAGCAGTGGACAGGGTAGTGACATTCAGTACTTC; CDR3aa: CASSGQGSDIQYF
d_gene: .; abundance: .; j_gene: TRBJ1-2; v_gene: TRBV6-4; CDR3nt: TGTGCCAGCAGTGACTCTGACAGGAGCTATGGCTACACCTTC; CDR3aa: CASSDSDRSYGYTF
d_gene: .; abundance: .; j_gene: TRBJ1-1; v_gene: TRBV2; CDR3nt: TGTGCCAGCAGTGAAGCGCTCCCGGGGGTAACAACTGAAGCTTTCTTT; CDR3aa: CASSEALPGVTTEAFF
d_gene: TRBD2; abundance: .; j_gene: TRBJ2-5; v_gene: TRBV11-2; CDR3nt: TGTGCCAGCAGCCCCTTATTCGGGGGGGCGCAAGAGACCCAGTACTTC; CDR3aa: CASSPLFGGAQETQYF
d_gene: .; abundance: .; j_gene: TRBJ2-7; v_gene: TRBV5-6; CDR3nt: TGTGCCAGCAGCTTTGACGGAGAAGGATACGAGCAGTACTTC; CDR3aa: CASSFDGEGYEQYF
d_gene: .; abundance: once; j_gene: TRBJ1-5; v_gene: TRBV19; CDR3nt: TGTGCCAGTAGTCGCGGGACCGACTGGGGCAATCAGCCCCAGCATTTT; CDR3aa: CASSRGTDWGNQPQHF
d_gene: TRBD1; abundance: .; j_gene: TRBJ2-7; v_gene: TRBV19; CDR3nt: TGTGCCAGTAGTCTTCGACAGGGGACCTACGAGCAGTACTTC; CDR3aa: CASSLRQGTYEQYF
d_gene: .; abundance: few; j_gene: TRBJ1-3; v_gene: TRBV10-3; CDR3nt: TGTGCCATCAGTCTGGACAGTTCCTCTGGAAACACCATATATTTT; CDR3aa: CAISLDSSSGNTIYF
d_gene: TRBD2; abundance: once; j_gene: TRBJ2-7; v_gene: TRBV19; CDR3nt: TGTGCCAGTACCGGGCTAGCGGGGTTCTACGAGCAGTACTTC; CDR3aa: CASTGLAGFYEQYF
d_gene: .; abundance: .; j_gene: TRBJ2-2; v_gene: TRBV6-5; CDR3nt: TGTGCCACGTCTTGGGGGGGGCGGGCCGGGGAGCTGTTTTTT; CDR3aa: CATSWGGRAGELFF
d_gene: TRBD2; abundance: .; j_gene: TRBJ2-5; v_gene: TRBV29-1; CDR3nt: TGCAGCGTTGGCTTGGGACTAGCGGTCGGGGAGACCCAGTACTTC; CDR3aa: CSVGLGLAVGETQYF
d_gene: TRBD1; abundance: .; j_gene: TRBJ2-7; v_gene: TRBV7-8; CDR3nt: TGTGCCAGCAGCTTTTATCCGCCCGGGACAGTCACCTACGAGCAGTACTTC; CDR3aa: CASSFYPPGTVTYEQYF
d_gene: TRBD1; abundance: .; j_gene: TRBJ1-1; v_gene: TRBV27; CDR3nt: TGTGCCAGCAGTTCACGTTCGTGGGTATACCACAGGGGAGATACTGAAGCTTTCTTT; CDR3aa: CASSSRSWVYHRGDTEAFF
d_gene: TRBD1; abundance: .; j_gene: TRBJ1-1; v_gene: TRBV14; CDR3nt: TGTGCCAGCAGCCAAGGGGGTATGGGACAGATATTGAACACTGAAGCTTTCTTT; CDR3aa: CASSQGGMGQILNTEAFF
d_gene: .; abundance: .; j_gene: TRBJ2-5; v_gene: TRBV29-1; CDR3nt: TGCAGCGCCGGTTTGGGGGCACAAGAGACCCAGTACTTC; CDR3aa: CSAGLGAQETQYF
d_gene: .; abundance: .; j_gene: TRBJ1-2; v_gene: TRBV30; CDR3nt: TGTGCCTGGGGCGAGGTGGCACTTAACTATGGCTACACCTTC; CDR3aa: CAWGEVALNYGYTF
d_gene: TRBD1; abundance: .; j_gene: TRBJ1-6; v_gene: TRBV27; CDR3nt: TGTGCCAGCAGTTTAAAGGGACAGGGTTACGGTTATAATTCACCCCTCCACTTT; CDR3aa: CASSLKGQGYGYNSPLHF
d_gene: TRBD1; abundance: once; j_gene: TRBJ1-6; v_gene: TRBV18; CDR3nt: TGTGCCAGCTCACCAAGTGGTGCAGGGGGAAGGTCACCCCTCCACTTT; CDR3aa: CASSPSGAGGRSPLHF
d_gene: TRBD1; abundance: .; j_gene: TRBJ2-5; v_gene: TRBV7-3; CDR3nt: TGTGCCAGCAGCTCAGGGACAGGGGCCACCCAGTACTTC; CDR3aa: CASSSGTGATQYF
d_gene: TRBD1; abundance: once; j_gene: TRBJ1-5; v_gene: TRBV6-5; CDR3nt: TGTGCCAGCAGGTTACAGGGGGCCAGCAATCAGCCCCAGCATTTT; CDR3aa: CASRLQGASNQPQHF
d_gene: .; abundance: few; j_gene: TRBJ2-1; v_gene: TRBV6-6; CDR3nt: TGTGCCAGCAGTTACGCCACAGGCTTCAATGAGCAGTTCTTC; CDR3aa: CASSYATGFNEQFF
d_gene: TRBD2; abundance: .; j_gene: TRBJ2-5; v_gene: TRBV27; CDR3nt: TGTGCCAGCGCCGGACGTGCTAGCGGGTGGGAGACCCAGTACTTC; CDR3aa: CASAGRASGWETQYF
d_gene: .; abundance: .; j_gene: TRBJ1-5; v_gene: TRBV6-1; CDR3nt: TGTGCCAGCAGTCCCCATGGGGGCGGACAGCCCCAGCATTTT; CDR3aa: CASSPHGGGQPQHF
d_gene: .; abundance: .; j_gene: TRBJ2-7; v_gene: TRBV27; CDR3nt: TGTGCCAGCAGTTTCTTCGGCGGCTACGAGCAGTACTTC; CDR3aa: CASSFFGGYEQYF
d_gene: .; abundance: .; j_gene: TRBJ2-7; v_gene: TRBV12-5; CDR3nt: TGTGCTAGTGGTTTGGTCCCCGAACAGTACGAGCAGTACTTC; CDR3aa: CASGLVPEQYEQYF
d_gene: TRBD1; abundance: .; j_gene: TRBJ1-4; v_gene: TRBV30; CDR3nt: TGTGCCTGGAGTACCGGGACAGCCAATGAAAAACTGTTTTTT; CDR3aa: CAWSTGTANEKLFF
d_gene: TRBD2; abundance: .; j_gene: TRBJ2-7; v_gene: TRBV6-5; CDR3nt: TGTGCCAGCAGGGCTAGCGGGGGCGAGCAGTACTTC; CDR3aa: CASRASGGEQYF